The sample holds many counts of the clone carrying this TCR beta chain. Its antigen remains unknown. TCRdb fed the RT-PCR reads into MiXCR, producing one record per CDR3 protein. The profile shows 800,000 or so distinct CDR3 sequences, 21% of them singletons. Germline-derived CDR1 and CDR2 are SGDLS and YYNGEE. The CDR3 is made up of 16 amino acids. Trimming took off 0 bases at V and 4 bases at J, with 14 bases between the two ends. This sample was taken from a study of response to subunit inactivated influenza vaccine. General study points: Few additional T cells are recruited per seasonal influenza vaccination, authors suggested.

Sequenced material: PBMCs from blood, taken around 5 days after vaccination. This receptor was identified in a middle-aged man who received an inactivated influenza vaccine. V gene TRBV9 combines with J gene TRBJ1-3; tentatively, D is TRBD1 (5 bases). CDR3 region: CASSVVRGTKGNTIYF. The CDR3 DNA sequence: TGTGCCAGCAGCGTAGTAAGGGGAACCAAAGGAAACACCATATATTTT.